Below, 23 T cell receptor beta chains from the same sample are listed, as sequenced in a study of blood T cells in healthy people across ages. Alongside a J-beta primer mix, a sample-barcoded 5' primer served in a second PCR lasting about 6 to 11 cycles. TCRdb fed the 5' RACE reads into MiXCR, producing one record per CDR3 protein. The profile shows hundreds of thousands of distinct CDR3 sequences, 49% of them singletons. The material sequenced was blood. The receptor set was obtained from a woman aged 60-75 years in good health.

This clonotype was counted many times. The chain uses TRBV7-2 and TRBJ2-2; TRBD1 agrees at 7 bases. Germline CDR1 is SGHTA and CDR2 is FQGNSA. J gave up 2 bases and V 6 bases, and 3 bases lay outside the gene matches. The CDR3 totals 14 residues. In DNA form, the CDR3 reads TGTGCCAGCAGGGACAGGCTTAACACCGGGGAGCTGTTTTTT. This translates into CASRDRLNTGELFF.

This clonotype occurred many times. The chain is built from TRBV12-3 or TRBV12-4 and TRBJ2-7, with D tentatively TRBD1 (7 bases). Trimming stripped 5 bases from V and 4 bases from J, with 18 bases between. The CDR3 runs to 15 residues. The CDR3: CASSPGAGGLYEQYF. CDR3 in DNA: TGTGCCAGCAGTCCAGGGGCAGGGGGACTGTACGAGCAGTACTTC.

V is TRBV3-1 and J is TRBJ2-7; a weak D match, TRBD2 (5 bases). The CDR3 spans 15 residues. V lost 1 base and J 2 bases, leaving 12 bases between the germline ends. Germline V gene lookup returns CDR1 LGHDT and CDR2 YNNKEL (reference sequence). The CDR3 loop is CASSQGSGKPYEQYF. In DNA form, the CDR3 reads TGTGCCAGCAGCCAAGGAAGCGGCAAACCCTACGAGCAGTACTTC.

The V gene is TRBV4-2, the J gene TRBJ2-1; 10 bases align to TRBD2. Germline V gives CDR1 LGHNA, CDR2 YNFKEQ. Losses at the gene ends were 3 bases for V and 5 bases for J; bases not matched to a gene: 7. The CDR3 extends over 16 amino acids. This chain's CDR3 is CASSHPAGGRNNEQFF. CDR3 nucleotides: TGTGCCAGCAGCCATCCAGCGGGGGGGCGTAACAATGAGCAGTTCTTC.

The chain couples TRBV4-3 to TRBJ1-2; TRBD1 matches 7 bases. With 3 bases clipped from V and 4 bases from J, the junction kept 8 bases outside the gene matches. The CDR3 covers 15 residues. Germline V lookup: CDR1 LGHNA, CDR2 YSLEER. The CDR3 region is CASSQGTAISYGYTF. DNA for the CDR3: TGCGCCAGCAGCCAGGGGACAGCCATATCCTATGGCTACACCTTC.

This clonotype was observed a few times. This chain connects TRBV7-3 to TRBJ2-3, with D unresolved. V was trimmed by 3 bases and J by 6 bases, leaving 10 bases between them. Germline V gene sequence: CDR1 SGHTA, CDR2 FQGTGA. The CDR3 covers 13 residues. The CDR3 bases are TGTGCCAGCAGCTTTAACGCCGCGGATACGCAGTATTTT. Its translation is CASSFNAADTQYF.

This clonotype appeared a few times. This chain links TRBV28 with TRBJ2-5; D might be TRBD2 (6 bases). Trimming took 4 bases from V and 11 from J, leaving 17 bases between them. The CDR3 is made up of 13 amino acids. The germline V gene has CDR1 MDHEN and CDR2 SYDVKM. In DNA form, the CDR3 reads TGTGCCAGCAGTTGGGACTCCTACAATGAGCAGTACTTC. Translating it yields CASSWDSYNEQYF.

CDR3 in DNA: TGCGCCAGCAGCCAAGATTGGGGGCAGAGCTCCTACGAGCAGTACTTC. Its protein is CASSQDWGQSSYEQYF. This rearrangement joins TRBV4-3 to TRBJ2-7; possibly TRBD1 for D (6 bases). The CDR3 consists of 16 residues. Trimming removed 0 bases from V and 0 bases from J, with 12 bases in between. CDR1 LGHNA and CDR2 YSLEER come from the germline V gene.

The chain is built from TRBV20-1 and TRBJ1-4; D is unclear. The germline CDR1 and CDR2 sequences are DFQATT and SNEGSKA (reference sequence). V dropped 1 base and J dropped 4 bases, with 13 bases sitting between them. This CDR3 region has 15 residues. The CDR3 region is CSARGRLVLNEKLFF. In DNA, the CDR3 is TGCAGTGCTAGAGGTAGACTGGTTCTTAATGAAAAACTGTTTTTT.

This clonotype was observed a single time. This chain uses TRBV28 with TRBJ2-1; 14 positions agree with TRBD2. This CDR3 spans 18 amino acids. Germline-derived CDR1 and CDR2 are MDHEN and SYDVKM. V dropped 2 bases and J dropped 10; count of bases not matched to a gene: 13. The CDR3 DNA is TGTGCCAGCAGTTTACCCCAGACTAGCGGGAGGGCCTCCTACGAGCAGTTCTTC. This encodes CASSLPQTSGRASYEQFF. Filled out from reference TRBV28 and TRBJ2-1, the complete variable domain reads DVKVTQSSRYLVKRTGEKVFLECVQDMDHENMFWYRQDPGLGLRLIYFSYDVKMKEKGDIPEGYSVSREKKERFSLILESASTNQTSMYLCASSLPQTSGRASYEQFFGPGTRLTVL.

This CDR3 is CSAGRGADTQYF. The CDR3 coding sequence is TGCAGTGCTGGGAGGGGGGCAGATACGCAGTATTTT. This chain joins TRBV20-1 and TRBJ2-3, with D perhaps matching TRBD2 (7 bases). CDR1 is DFQATT, CDR2 SNEGSKA, per germline (reference sequence). The CDR3 consists of 12 residues. The ends were cut back, 5 bases at V and 4 bases at J, with 10 bases in the middle.

The chain recombines TRBV20-1 with TRBJ2-3, with a possible D match to TRBD1 (5 bases). CDR1 and CDR2 (germline): DFQATT, SNEGSKA (reference sequence). The CDR3 length is 14 residues. Trimming took 3 bases from V and 4 from J, leaving 14 bases between them. This CDR3 reads CSASKGIGSDTQYF. For the CDR3, the DNA is TGCAGTGCTAGCAAGGGGATCGGGTCAGATACGCAGTATTTT.

This clonotype was recorded a few times. The gene calls are TRBV20-1 and TRBJ1-2; D call uncertain. The CDR3 is 13 residues long. Germline V gene data show CDR1 as DFQATT and CDR2 as SNEGSKA (reference sequence). Deletions cut 4 bases from V and 3 bases from J, with 12 bases between. The CDR3 coding sequence is TGCAGTGCTAAACGAGTGACTCACTATGGCTACACCTTC. Its translation: CSAKRVTHYGYTF.

This clonotype was counted only a few times. This chain connects TRBV7-3 to TRBJ1-6; 8 nucleotides line up with TRBD1. The germline gives CDR1 SGHTA, CDR2 FQGTGA. The CDR3 covers 15 residues. V trimming: 1 base; J trimming: 6 bases; junction bases outside the gene matches: 2. The CDR3 spells CASSLMQGANSPLHF. The CDR3 nucleotides read TGTGCCAGCAGCTTAATGCAGGGGGCTAATTCACCCCTCCACTTT.

This clonotype was found once. The J gene is TRBJ2-3, the V gene TRBV29-1, with TRBD1 as a possible D gene (6 bases). V was cut by 4 bases and J by 3 bases, with 17 bases left in between. There are 15 residues in the CDR3. The V gene's germline CDR1 is SQVTM and CDR2 ANQGSEA. The CDR3 is CSVAGTGTTTDTQYF. DNA for the CDR3: TGCAGCGTTGCAGGTACCGGGACAACTACAGATACGCAGTATTTT.

The V and J genes are TRBV20-1 and TRBJ2-2; weak D call: TRBD2 (7 bases). V lost 2 bases and J lost 4, with 11 bases in between. The CDR3 loop spans 14 amino acids. Germline-derived CDR1 and CDR2 are DFQATT and SNEGSKA (reference sequence). CDR3 in amino acids: CSARRGGSTGELFF. Here the CDR3 DNA reads TGCAGTGCTAGAAGGGGGGGGTCCACCGGGGAGCTGTTTTTT.

The chain joins TRBV7-6 to TRBJ2-5; TRBD2 matches at 7 bases. The CDR3 sequence is 19 residues long. Trimming took 1 base from V and 1 from J; bases not matched to a gene: 15. The germline V gene encodes CDR1 SGHVS and CDR2 FNYEAQ. The CDR3 coding sequence is TGTGCCAGCAGCTTAGGCCGTTCGGGGCGGGAGAGACCCCAAGAGACCCAGTACTTC. Protein product: CASSLGRSGRERPQETQYF.

This chain uses TRBV5-1 with TRBJ2-5; D is uncertain. The CDR3 covers 14 residues. Trimming cost V 2 bases and J 2 bases, with 10 bases left between them. CDR1 and CDR2 from the germline V gene are SGHRS and YFSETQ. The CDR3 DNA is TGCGCCAGCAGCTTCCGTTGGTGGCAAGAGACCCAGTACTTC. It is translated as CASSFRWWQETQYF.

The rearrangement uses TRBV6-2 or TRBV6-3 and TRBJ2-1; no reliable D call. CDR1 is MNHEY, CDR2 SVGEGT, per germline. This CDR3 has 13 amino acids. Trimming took 7 bases from V and 5 from J, leaving 12 bases between them. Here the CDR3 reads CASTHAINNEQFF. Here the CDR3 DNA reads TGTGCCAGCACCCATGCTATCAACAATGAGCAGTTCTTC.

There are a few counts of this clonotype. The V call is TRBV5-1, the J call TRBJ2-2, with D possibly being TRBD2 (6 bases). Trimming pared 4 bases from V and 2 bases from J, leaving 12 bases between. CDR1 and CDR2 from the germline V gene are SGHRS and YFSETQ. This CDR3 contains 15 residues. The CDR3 is CASSHGTGNTGELFF. CDR3 DNA sequence: TGCGCCAGCAGCCATGGGACTGGCAACACCGGGGAGCTGTTTTTT.

This clonotype was recorded a few times. The J gene is TRBJ2-1, the V gene TRBV6-1; 8 nucleotides line up with TRBD1. The CDR3 covers 13 residues. Looked up from germline, CDR1 is MNHNS and CDR2 is SASEGT. Losses at the gene ends were 8 bases for V and 6 bases for J; bases not matched to a gene: 6. The CDR3, as DNA: TGTGCCAGCCGCACCAGGGGGCTCAATGAGCAGTTCTTC. It codes for CASRTRGLNEQFF.

A few counts support this clonotype. The chain carries TRBV10-2 and TRBJ2-7, with D maybe TRBD1 (6 bases). The V end lost 8 bases, the J end lost 7 bases, and 18 bases lay between the germline ends. Per germline, CDR1 WSHSY and CDR2 SAAADI. The CDR3 length is 13 residues. The DNA for the CDR3 is TGCGCCAGCGAGGTGGCAGGGGTCGGGGAGCAGTACTTC. Its translation: CASEVAGVGEQYF.

The V gene is TRBV6-1, the J gene TRBJ2-5, with TRBD1 matching over 8 bases. Trimming removed 4 bases from V and 2 bases from J; junction bases left unmatched: 6. Germline values: CDR1 MNHNS, CDR2 SASEGT. CDR3 length: 15 amino acids. This chain's CDR3 is CASSGRDRPQETQYF. CDR3 coding DNA: TGTGCCAGCAGTGGCCGGGACAGGCCACAAGAGACCCAGTACTTC.